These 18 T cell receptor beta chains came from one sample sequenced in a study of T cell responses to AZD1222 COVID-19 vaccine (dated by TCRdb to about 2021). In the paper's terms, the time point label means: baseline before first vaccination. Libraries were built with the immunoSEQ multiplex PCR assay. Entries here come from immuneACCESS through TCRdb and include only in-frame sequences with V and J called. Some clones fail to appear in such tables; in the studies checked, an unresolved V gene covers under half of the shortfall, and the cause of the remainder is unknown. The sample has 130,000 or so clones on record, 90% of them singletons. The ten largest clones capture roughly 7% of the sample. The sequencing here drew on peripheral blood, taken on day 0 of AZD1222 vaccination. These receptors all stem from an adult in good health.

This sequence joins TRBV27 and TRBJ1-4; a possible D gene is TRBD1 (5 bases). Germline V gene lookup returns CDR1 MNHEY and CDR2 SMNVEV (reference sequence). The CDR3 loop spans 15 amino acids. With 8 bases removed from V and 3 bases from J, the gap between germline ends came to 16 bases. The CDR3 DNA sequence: TGTGCCAGCCAAGTAACCGGGACCCCTAATGAAAAACTGTTTTTT. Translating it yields CASQVTGTPNEKLFF.

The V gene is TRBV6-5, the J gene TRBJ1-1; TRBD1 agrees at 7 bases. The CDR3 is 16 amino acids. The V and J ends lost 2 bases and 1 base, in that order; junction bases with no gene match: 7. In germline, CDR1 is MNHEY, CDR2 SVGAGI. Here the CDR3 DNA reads TGTGCCAGCAGTTACGGATCCGGGACAGAGAACACTGAAGCTTTCTTT. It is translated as CASSYGSGTENTEAFF.

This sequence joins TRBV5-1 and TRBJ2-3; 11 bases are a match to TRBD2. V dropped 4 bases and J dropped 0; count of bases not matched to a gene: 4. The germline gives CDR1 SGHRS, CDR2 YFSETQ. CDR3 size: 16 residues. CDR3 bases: TGCGCCAGCAGCGCGGGACTAGCGGATAGCACAGATACGCAGTATTTT. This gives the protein CASSAGLADSTDTQYF.

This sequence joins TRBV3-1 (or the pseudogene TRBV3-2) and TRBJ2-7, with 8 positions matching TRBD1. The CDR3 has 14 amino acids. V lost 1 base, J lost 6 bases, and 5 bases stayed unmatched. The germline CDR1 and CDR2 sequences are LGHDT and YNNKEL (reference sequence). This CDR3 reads CASSQGQGMGEQYF. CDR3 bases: TGTGCCAGCAGCCAAGGACAGGGGATGGGCGAGCAGTACTTC.

CDR3 DNA sequence: TGTGCCGGGGTTACCGGGGAGCTGTTTTTT. It translates to CAGVTGELFF. The chain has TRBV27 and TRBJ2-2; D gene uncertain. CDR3 length: 10 residues. Trimming removed 11 bases at V and 5 bases at J, with 6 bases between. Germline V gene sequence: CDR1 MNHEY, CDR2 SMNVEV (reference sequence).

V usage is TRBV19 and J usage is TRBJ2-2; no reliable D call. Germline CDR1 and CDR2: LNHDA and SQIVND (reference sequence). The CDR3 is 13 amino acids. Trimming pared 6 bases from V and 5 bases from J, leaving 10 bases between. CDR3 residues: CASRAYETGELFF. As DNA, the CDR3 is TGTGCCAGTAGGGCCTACGAAACCGGGGAGCTGTTTTTT. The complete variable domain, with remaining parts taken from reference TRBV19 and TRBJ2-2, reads DGGITQSPKYLFRKEGQNVTLSCEQNLNHDAMYWYRQDPGQGLRLIYYSQIVNDFQKGDIAEGYSVSREKKESFPLTVTSAQKNPTAFYLCASRAYETGELFFGEGSRLTVL.

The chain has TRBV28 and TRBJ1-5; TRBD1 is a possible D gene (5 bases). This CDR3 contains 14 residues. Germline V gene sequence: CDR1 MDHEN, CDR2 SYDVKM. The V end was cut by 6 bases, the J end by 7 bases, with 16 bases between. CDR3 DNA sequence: TGTGCCAGCAGCACAGACAGCTCGCAACAGCCCCAGCATTTT. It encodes CASSTDSSQQPQHF. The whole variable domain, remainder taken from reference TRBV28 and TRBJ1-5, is DVKVTQSSRYLVKRTGEKVFLECVQDMDHENMFWYRQDPGLGLRLIYFSYDVKMKEKGDIPEGYSVSREKKERFSLILESASTNQTSMYLCASSTDSSQQPQHFGDGTRLSIL.

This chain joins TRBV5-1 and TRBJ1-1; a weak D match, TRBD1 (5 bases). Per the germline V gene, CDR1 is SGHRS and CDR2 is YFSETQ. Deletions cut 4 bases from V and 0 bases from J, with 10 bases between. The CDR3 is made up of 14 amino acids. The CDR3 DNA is TGCGCCAGCAGCACGGGACGGATGAACACTGAAGCTTTCTTT. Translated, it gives CASSTGRMNTEAFF.

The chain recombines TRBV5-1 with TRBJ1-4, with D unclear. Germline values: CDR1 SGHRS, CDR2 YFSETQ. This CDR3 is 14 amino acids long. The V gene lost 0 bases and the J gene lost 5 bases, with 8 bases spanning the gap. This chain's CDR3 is CASSLGQQNEKLFF. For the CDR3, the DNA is TGCGCCAGCAGCTTGGGACAACAAAATGAAAAACTGTTTTTT.

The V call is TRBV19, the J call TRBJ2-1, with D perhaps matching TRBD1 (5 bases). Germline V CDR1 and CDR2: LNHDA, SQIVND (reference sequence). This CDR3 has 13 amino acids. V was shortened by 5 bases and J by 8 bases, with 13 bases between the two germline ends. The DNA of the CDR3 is TGTGCCAGTAGTGGCAGGCGCAGGGATGAGCAGTTCTTC. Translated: CASSGRRRDEQFF.

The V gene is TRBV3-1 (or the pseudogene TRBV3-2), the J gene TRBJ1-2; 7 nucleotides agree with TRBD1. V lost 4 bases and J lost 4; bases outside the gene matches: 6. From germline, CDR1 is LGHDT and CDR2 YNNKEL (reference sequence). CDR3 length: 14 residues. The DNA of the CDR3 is TGTGCCAGCAGCCCCACTAGGGACAGCTATGGCTACACCTTC. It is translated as CASSPTRDSYGYTF.

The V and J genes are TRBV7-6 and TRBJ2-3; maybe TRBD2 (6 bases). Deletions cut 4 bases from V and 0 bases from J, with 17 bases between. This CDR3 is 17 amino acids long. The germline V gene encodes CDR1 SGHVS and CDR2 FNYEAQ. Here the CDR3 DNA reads TGTGCCAGCAGCTCGTCTGGTAGCGGCTCTAGCACAGATACGCAGTATTTT. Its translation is CASSSSGSGSSTDTQYF.

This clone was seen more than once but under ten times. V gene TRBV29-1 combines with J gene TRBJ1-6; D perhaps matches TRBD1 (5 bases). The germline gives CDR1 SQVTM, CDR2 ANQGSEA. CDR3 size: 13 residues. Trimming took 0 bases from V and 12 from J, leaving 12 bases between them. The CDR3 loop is CSVEDIPGKPLHF. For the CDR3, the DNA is TGCAGCGTTGAAGATATCCCAGGGAAACCCCTCCACTTT.

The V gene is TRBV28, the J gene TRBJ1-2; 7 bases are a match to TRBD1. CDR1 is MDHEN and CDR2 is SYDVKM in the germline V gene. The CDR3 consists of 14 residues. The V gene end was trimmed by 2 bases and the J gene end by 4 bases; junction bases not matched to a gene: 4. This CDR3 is CASSLAGTAYGYTF. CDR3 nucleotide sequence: TGTGCCAGCAGTTTAGCGGGGACAGCCTATGGCTACACCTTC.

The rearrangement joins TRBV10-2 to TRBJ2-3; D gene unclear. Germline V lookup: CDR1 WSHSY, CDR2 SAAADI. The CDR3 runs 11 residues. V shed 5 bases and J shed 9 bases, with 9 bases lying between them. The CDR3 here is CASSLTETQYF. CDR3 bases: TGCGCCAGCAGTCTCACGGAGACGCAGTATTTT.

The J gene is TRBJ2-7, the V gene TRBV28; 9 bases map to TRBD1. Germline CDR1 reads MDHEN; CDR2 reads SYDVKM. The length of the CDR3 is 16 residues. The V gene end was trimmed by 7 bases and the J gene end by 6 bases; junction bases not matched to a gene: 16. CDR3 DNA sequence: TGTGCCAGCACCGGGACAGGGATTATCAGGGGTTTCGAGCAGTACTTC. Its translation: CASTGTGIIRGFEQYF. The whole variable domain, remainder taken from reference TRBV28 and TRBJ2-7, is DVKVTQSSRYLVKRTGEKVFLECVQDMDHENMFWYRQDPGLGLRLIYFSYDVKMKEKGDIPEGYSVSREKKERFSLILESASTNQTSMYLCASTGTGIIRGFEQYFGPGTRLTVT.

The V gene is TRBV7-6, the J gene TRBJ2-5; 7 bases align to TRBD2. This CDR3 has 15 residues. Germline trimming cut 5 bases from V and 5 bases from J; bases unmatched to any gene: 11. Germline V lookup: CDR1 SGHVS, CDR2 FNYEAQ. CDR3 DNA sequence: TGTGCCAGCAGCCTCCGACTAGCTACGGTGGAGACCCAGTACTTC. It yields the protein CASSLRLATVETQYF. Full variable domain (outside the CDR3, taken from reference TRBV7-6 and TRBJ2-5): GAGVSQSPRYKVTKRGQDVALRCDPISGHVSLYWYRQALGQGPEFLTYFNYEAQQDKSGLPNDRFSAERPEGSISTLTIQRTEQRDSAMYRCASSLRLATVETQYFGPGTRLLVL.

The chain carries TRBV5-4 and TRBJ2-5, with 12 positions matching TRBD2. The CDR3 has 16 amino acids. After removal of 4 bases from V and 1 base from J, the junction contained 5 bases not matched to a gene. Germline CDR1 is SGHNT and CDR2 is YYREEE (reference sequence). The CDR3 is CASSPGLAGSQETQYF. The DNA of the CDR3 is TGTGCCAGCAGCCCGGGACTAGCGGGTTCCCAAGAGACCCAGTACTTC.